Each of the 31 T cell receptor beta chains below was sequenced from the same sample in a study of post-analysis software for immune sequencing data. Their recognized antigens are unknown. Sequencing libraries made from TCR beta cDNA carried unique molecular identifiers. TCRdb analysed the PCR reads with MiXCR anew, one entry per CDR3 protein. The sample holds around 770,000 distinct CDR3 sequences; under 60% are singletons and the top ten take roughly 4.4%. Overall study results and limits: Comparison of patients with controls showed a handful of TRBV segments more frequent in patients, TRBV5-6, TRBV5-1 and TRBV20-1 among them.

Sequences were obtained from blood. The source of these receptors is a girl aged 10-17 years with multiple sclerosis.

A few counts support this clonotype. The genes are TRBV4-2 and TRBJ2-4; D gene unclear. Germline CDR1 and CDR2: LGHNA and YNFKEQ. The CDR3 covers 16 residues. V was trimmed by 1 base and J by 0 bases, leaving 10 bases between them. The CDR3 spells CASSQAQVLAKNIQYF. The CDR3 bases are TGTGCCAGCAGCCAAGCCCAGGTCTTAGCCAAAAACATTCAGTACTTC.

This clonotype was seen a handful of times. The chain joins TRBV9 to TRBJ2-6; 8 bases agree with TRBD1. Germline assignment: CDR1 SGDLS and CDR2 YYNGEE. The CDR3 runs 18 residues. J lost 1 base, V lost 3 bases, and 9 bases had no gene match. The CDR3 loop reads CASSGKLGQVSGANVLTF. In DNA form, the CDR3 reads TGTGCCAGCAGCGGCAAGCTGGGACAGGTGTCTGGGGCCAACGTCCTGACTTTC.

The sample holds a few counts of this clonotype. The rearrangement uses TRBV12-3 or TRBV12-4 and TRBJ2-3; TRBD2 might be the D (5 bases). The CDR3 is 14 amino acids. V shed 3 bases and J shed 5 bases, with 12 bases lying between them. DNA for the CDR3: TGTGCCAGCAGTTTTTCTGGGGAGCTAGATACGCAGTATTTT. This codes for CASSFSGELDTQYF.

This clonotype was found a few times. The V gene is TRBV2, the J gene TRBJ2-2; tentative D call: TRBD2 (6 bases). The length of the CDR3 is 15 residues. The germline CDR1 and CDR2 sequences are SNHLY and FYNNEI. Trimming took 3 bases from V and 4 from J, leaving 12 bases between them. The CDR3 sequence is CASSDISGTTGELFF. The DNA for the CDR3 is TGTGCCAGCAGTGATATTAGCGGTACCACCGGGGAGCTGTTTTTT. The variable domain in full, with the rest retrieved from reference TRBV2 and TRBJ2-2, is EPEVTQTPSHQVTQMGQEVILRCVPISNHLYFYWYRQILGQKVEFLVSFYNNEISEKSEIFDDQFSVERPDGSNFTLKIRSTKLEDSAMYFCASSDISGTTGELFFGEGSRLTVL.

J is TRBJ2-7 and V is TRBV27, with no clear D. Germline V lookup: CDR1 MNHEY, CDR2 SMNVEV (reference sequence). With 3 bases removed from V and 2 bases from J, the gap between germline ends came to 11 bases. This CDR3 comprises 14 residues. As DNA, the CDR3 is TGTGCCAGCAGTTTTGGTGGTTCTCCCTACGAGCAGTACTTC. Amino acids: CASSFGGSPYEQYF.

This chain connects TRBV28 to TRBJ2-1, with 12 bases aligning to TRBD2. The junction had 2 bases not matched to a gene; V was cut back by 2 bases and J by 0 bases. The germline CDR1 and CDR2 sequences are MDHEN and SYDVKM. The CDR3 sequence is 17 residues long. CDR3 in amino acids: CASSLPTSGSSYNEQFF. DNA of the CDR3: TGTGCCAGCAGTTTACCGACTAGCGGGAGCTCCTACAATGAGCAGTTCTTC.

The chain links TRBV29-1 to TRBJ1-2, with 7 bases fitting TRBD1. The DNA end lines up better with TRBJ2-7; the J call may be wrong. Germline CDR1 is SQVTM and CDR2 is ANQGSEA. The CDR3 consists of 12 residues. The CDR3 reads CSSRDSRGEQYF. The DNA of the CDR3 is TGCAGCAGCAGGGACAGTAGGGGCGAGCAGTACTTC.

The CDR3 here is CAISSGASGQNYGYTF. The CDR3 DNA follows: TGTGCCATCAGTTCCGGGGCCTCCGGTCAGAACTATGGCTACACCTTC. This chain connects TRBV10-3 to TRBJ1-2; D might be TRBD1 (5 bases). Germline CDR1 ENHRY, CDR2 SYGVKD. This CDR3 is 16 amino acids long. Between the trimmed V and J ends, which lost 5 bases and 2 bases, there was a span of 18 bases.

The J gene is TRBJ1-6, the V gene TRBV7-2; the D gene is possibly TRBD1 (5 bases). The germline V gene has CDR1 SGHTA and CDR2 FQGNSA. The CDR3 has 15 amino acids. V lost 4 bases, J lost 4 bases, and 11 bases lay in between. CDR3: CASSSGTDYNSPLHF. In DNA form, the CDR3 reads TGTGCCAGCAGCTCAGGGACGGATTATAATTCACCCCTCCACTTT.

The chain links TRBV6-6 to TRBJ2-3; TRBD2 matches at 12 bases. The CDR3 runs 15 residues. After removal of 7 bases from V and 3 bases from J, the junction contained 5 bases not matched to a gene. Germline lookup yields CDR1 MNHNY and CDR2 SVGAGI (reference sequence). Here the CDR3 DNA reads TGTGCCAGCACCCTAGCGGGAGGGCCTACAGATACGCAGTATTTT. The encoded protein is CASTLAGGPTDTQYF.

The CDR3 is CASSAPSSYNEQFF. CDR3 DNA: TGTGCCAGCAGCGCCCCGAGCTCCTACAATGAGCAGTTCTTC. The V call is TRBV27, the J call TRBJ2-1; no clear D. Per the germline V gene, CDR1 is MNHEY and CDR2 is SMNVEV (reference sequence). Trimming removed 6 bases at V and 0 bases at J, with 9 bases between. The CDR3 consists of 14 residues.

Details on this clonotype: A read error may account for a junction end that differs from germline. The CDR3 DNA reads as TGTGCCATTAGTGTGGAAACCGGGGAGCTGTTTTTT. As protein: CAISVETGELFF. The chain links TRBV10-3 to TRBJ2-2; D not certain. This CDR3 is built from 12 residues. Germline V gene lookup returns CDR1 ENHRY and CDR2 SYGVKD.

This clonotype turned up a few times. CDR3 amino acids: CASSLAAAPGLPYEQYF. The CDR3 nucleotides read TGTGCCAGCAGCTTAGCGGCAGCTCCGGGACTACCCTACGAGCAGTACTTC. This chain joins TRBV7-8 and TRBJ2-5; 7 nucleotides align to TRBD2. The J call may be wrong; the DNA end is better matched by TRBJ2-7. This CDR3 has 17 residues. Germline assignment: CDR1 SGHVS and CDR2 FQNEAQ.

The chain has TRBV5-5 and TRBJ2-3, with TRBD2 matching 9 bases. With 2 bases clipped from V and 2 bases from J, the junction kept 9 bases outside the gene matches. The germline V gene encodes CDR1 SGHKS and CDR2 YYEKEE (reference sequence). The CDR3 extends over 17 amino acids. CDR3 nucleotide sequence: TGTGCCAGCAGCTTTGCGGGAGGGGACCCATCCACAGATACGCAGTATTTT. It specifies CASSFAGGDPSTDTQYF.

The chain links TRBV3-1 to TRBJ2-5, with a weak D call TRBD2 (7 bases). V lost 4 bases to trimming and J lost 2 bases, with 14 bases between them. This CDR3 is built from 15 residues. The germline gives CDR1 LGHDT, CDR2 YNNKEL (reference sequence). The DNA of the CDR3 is TGTGCCAGCAGCCGCGGGGGCTTAATACAAGAGACCCAGTACTTC. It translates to CASSRGGLIQETQYF.

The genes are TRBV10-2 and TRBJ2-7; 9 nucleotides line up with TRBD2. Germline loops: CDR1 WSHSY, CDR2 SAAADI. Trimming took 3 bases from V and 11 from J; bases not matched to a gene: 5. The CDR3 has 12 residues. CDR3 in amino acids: CASSESGGMEYF. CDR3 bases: TGCGCCAGCAGTGAAAGCGGGGGGATGGAGTACTTC.

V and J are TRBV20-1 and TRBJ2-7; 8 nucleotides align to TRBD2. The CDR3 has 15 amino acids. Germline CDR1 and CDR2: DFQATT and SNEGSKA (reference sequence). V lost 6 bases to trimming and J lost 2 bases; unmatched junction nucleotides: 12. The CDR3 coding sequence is TGCAGTGCCCACCCTCCACTAGCGGTCCCCTACGAGCAGTACTTC. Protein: CSAHPPLAVPYEQYF.

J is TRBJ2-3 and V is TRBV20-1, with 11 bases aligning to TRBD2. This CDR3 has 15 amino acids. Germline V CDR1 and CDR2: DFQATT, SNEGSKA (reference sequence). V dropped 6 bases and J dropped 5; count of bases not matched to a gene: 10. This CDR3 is CSAKPTSGRRDTQYF. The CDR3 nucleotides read TGCAGTGCAAAACCTACTAGCGGGAGAAGAGATACGCAGTATTTT.

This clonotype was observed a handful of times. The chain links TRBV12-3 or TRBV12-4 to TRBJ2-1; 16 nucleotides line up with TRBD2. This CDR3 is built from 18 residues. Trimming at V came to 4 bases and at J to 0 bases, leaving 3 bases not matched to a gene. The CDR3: CASSSGLAGGPSYNEQFF. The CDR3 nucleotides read TGTGCCAGCAGTTCGGGACTAGCGGGAGGGCCCTCCTACAATGAGCAGTTCTTC.

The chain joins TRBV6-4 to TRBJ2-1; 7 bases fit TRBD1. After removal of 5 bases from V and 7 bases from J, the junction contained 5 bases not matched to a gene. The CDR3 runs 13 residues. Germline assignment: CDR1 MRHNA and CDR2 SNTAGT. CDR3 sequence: CASSLDRENEQFF. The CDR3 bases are TGTGCCAGCAGTTTAGACAGGGAGAATGAGCAGTTCTTC.

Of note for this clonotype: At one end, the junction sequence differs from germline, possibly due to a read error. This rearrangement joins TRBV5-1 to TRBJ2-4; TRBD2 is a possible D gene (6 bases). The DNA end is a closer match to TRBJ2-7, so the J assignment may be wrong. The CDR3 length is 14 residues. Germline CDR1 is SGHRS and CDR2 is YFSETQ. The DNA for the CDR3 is TGCGTCAGCAGCTTTAGGAGGGACCCCCACGAGCAGTACTTC. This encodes CVSSFRRDPHEQYF.

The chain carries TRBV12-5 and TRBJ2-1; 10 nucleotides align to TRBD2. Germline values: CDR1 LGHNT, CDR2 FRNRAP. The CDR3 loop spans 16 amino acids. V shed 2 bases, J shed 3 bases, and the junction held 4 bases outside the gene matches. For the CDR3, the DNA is TGTGCTAGTGGTTTGTTTATAGCGGGGGGCTACAATGAGCAGTTCTTC. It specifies CASGLFIAGGYNEQFF.

The CDR3 loop is CSVDMGRRGGYTF. CDR3 nucleotides: TGCAGCGTTGATATGGGGCGAAGGGGTGGCTACACCTTC. The V call is TRBV29-1, the J call TRBJ1-2, with D perhaps TRBD1 (5 bases). The CDR3 has 13 residues. Germline loops: CDR1 SQVTM, CDR2 ANQGSEA. V was clipped by 3 bases and J by 7 bases, with 15 bases between them.

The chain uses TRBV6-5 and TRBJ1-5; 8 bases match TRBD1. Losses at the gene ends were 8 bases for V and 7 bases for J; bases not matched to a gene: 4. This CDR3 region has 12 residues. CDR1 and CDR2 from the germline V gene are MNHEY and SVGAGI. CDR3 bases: TGTGCCAGCGGACAGGGACTGCAGCCCCAGCATTTT. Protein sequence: CASGQGLQPQHF.

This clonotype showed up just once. The DNA for the CDR3 is TGTGCCAGTAGTATAGCCCCCCTTGGCGGAGCGGGGATAAACAATGAGCAGTTCTTC. Translated, it gives CASSIAPLGGAGINNEQFF. The chain combines TRBV19 with TRBJ2-1; TRBD2 matches 7 bases. J gave up 5 bases and V 1 base, and 17 bases lay outside the gene matches. There are 19 residues in the CDR3. Germline V CDR1 and CDR2: LNHDA, SQIVND (reference sequence).

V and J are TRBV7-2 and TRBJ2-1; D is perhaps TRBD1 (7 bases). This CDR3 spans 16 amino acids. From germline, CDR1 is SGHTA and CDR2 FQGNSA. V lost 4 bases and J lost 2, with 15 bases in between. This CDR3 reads CASSYAGQFAYNEQFF. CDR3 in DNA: TGTGCCAGCAGCTATGCGGGACAGTTCGCCTACAATGAGCAGTTCTTC.

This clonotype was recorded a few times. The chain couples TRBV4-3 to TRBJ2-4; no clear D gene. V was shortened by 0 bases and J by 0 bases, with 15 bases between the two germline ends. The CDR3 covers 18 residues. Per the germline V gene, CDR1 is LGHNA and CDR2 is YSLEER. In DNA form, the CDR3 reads TGCGCCAGCAGCCAAGAATGGCGGCCTCCGGTAGCCAAAAACATTCAGTACTTC. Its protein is CASSQEWRPPVAKNIQYF.

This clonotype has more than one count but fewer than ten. As DNA, the CDR3 is TGCGCCAGCAGCTTGGATGATCGGGACTCCCCTACGGAAGATACGCAGTATTTT. Its protein is CASSLDDRDSPTEDTQYF. The chain joins TRBV5-1 to TRBJ2-3, with D maybe TRBD2 (6 bases). V was trimmed by 0 bases and J by 5 bases, leaving 22 bases between them. CDR3 length: 18 amino acids. Germline loops: CDR1 SGHRS, CDR2 YFSETQ.

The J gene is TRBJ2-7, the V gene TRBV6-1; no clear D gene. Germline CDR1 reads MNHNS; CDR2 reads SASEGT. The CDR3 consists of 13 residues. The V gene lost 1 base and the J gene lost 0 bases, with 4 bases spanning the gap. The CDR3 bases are TGTGCCAGCAGTGAAGACCACTCCTACGAGCAGTACTTC. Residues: CASSEDHSYEQYF.

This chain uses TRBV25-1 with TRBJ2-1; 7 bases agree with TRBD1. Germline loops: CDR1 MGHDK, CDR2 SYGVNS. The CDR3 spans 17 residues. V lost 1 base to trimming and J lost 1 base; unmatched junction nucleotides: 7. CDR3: CASSEWVSGQSYNEQFF. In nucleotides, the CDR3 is TGTGCCAGCAGTGAATGGGTTTCGGGACAGTCCTACAATGAGCAGTTCTTC.

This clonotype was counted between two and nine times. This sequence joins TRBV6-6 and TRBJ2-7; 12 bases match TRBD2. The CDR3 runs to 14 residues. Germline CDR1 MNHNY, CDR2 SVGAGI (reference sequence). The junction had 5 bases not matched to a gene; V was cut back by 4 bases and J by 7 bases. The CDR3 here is CASSSPSGRAEQYF. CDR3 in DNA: TGTGCCAGCAGTTCTCCTAGCGGGAGGGCGGAGCAGTACTTC.